The rows below give T cell receptor beta chains drawn from one sample of a study of CD8 T cells in ankylosing spondylitis. TCRdb independently ran MiXCR on the 5' RACE reads; one entry per CDR3 protein. The table has approximately 440,000 distinct CDR3 sequences, about 15% seen once. The sample comprised blood, either unsorted or a sorted T cell fraction (not recorded which). The receptor source for this set is a male donor with ankylosing spondylitis. Each CDR3 is given with its conserved first and last residue. The D gene is left open where the match is weak. Only some rows state a clone size, as once, few, many or a class for expanded clones.

v_gene: TRBV5-1
d_gene: TRBD1
abundance: NA
j_gene: TRBJ1-1
CDR3nt: TGCGCCAGCAGCTCCGGGACAGACTTGAACACTGAAGCTTTCTTT
CDR3aa: CASSSGTDLNTEAFF

v_gene: TRBV18
d_gene: TRBD1
abundance: NA
j_gene: TRBJ1-2
CDR3nt: TGTGCCAGCTCACCACTGACAGGGGGCAACTATGGCTACACCTTC
CDR3aa: CASSPLTGGNYGYTF

v_gene: TRBV5-1
d_gene: NA
abundance: few
j_gene: TRBJ2-1
CDR3nt: TGCGCCAGCAGCTTGGACACAAACTACAATGAGCAGTTCTTC
CDR3aa: CASSLDTNYNEQFF

v_gene: TRBV27
d_gene: NA
abundance: few
j_gene: TRBJ2-1
CDR3nt: TGTGCCAGTCGGCCCGCCAGTGACTACAATGAGCAGTTCTTC
CDR3aa: CASRPASDYNEQFF

v_gene: TRBV12-3/TRBV12-4
d_gene: NA
abundance: NA
j_gene: TRBJ1-3
CDR3nt: TGTGCCAGCAGCTACTCGGGAGGAAACACCATATATTTT
CDR3aa: CASSYSGGNTIYF

v_gene: TRBV11-2
d_gene: TRBD2
abundance: few
j_gene: TRBJ2-3
CDR3nt: TGTGCCAGCAGCTTAGATCTACTAGCGGGAGGGTCCTCCCCCTCGCAGTATTTT
CDR3aa: CASSLDLLAGGSSPSQYF

v_gene: TRBV4-2
d_gene: TRBD2
abundance: NA
j_gene: TRBJ2-3
CDR3nt: TGTGCCAGCAGCCAAGAAAGGTGGGACTACAGCACAGATACGCAGTATTTT
CDR3aa: CASSQERWDYSTDTQYF

v_gene: TRBV5-5
d_gene: NA
abundance: few
j_gene: TRBJ1-1
CDR3nt: TGTGCCAGCGGAACTGGGGACAACATGAACACTGAAGCTTTCTTT
CDR3aa: CASGTGDNMNTEAFF

v_gene: TRBV20-1
d_gene: NA
abundance: NA
j_gene: TRBJ1-1
CDR3nt: TGCAGGCCTTTCCGGGACCTGAACACTGAAGCTTTCTTT
CDR3aa: CRPFRDLNTEAFF

v_gene: TRBV20-1
d_gene: TRBD1
abundance: few
j_gene: TRBJ1-2
CDR3nt: TGCAGTGCCCCCAACACAGGGGATGGCTACACCTTC
CDR3aa: CSAPNTGDGYTF

v_gene: TRBV11-2
d_gene: NA
abundance: few
j_gene: TRBJ2-3
CDR3nt: TGTGCCAGCAGCTTTGGAATGTCGGGTACGCAGTATTTT
CDR3aa: CASSFGMSGTQYF

v_gene: TRBV20-1
d_gene: NA
abundance: NA
j_gene: TRBJ2-1
CDR3nt: TGCAGTGCTAGAGCCGGTCAACTAGAATACAATGAGCAGTTCTTC
CDR3aa: CSARAGQLEYNEQFF

v_gene: TRBV5-1
d_gene: TRBD1
abundance: many
j_gene: TRBJ2-1
CDR3nt: TGCGCCAGCAGCTGGGGGGACAGGGTCAATGAGCAGTTCTTC
CDR3aa: CASSWGDRVNEQFF

v_gene: TRBV4-1
d_gene: NA
abundance: few
j_gene: TRBJ1-4
CDR3nt: TGCGCCAGCAGCCAAGATCTGCAGGGCCTCGAAAAACTGTTTTTT
CDR3aa: CASSQDLQGLEKLFF

v_gene: TRBV14
d_gene: NA
abundance: NA
j_gene: TRBJ2-2
CDR3nt: TGTGCCAGCAGCAAACTAGCTTTGGGCACCGGGGAGCTGTTTTTT
CDR3aa: CASSKLALGTGELFF

v_gene: TRBV30
d_gene: TRBD1
abundance: few
j_gene: TRBJ1-2
CDR3nt: TGTGCCTGGAGCCGGGACAGTGAAAGATATGGCTACACCTTC
CDR3aa: CAWSRDSERYGYTF

v_gene: TRBV5-5
d_gene: TRBD1
abundance: few
j_gene: TRBJ2-1
CDR3nt: TGTGCCAGCAGCCTCCGGGACAGAGCCTACAATGAGCAGTTCTTC
CDR3aa: CASSLRDRAYNEQFF